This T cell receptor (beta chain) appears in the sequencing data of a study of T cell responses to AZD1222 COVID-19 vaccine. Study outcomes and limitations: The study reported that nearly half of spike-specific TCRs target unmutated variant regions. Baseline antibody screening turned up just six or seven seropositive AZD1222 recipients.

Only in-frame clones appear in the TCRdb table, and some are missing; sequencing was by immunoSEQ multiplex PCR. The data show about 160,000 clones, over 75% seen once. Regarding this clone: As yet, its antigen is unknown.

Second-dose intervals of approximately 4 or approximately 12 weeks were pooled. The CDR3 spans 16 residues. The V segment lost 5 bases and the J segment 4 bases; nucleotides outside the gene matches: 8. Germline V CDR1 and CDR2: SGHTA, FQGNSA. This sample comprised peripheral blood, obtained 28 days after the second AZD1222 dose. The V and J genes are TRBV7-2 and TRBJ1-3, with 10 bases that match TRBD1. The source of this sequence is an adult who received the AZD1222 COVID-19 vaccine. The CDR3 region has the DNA TGTGCCAGCAGCACCCCGACAGGGGGCGCAGGAAACACCATATATTTT. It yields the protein CASSTPTGGAGNTIYF.